Each of the 7 T cell receptor beta chains below was sequenced from the same sample in a study of blood T cell repertoires in COVID-19 (TCRdb year 2020). Library construction relied on the immunoSEQ multiplex PCR assay. TCRdb took over this immuneACCESS table, retaining in-frame rearrangements with V and J assigned. Such tables are incomplete; in checked studies, under half of the missing clones stem from an unresolved V gene, and the remainder is unexplained. The sample table lists a few hundred thousand clones, less than 90% of them with a count of one. The ten biggest clones cover 2% to 2.5% of the sample. Sequencing used peripheral blood. The receptor set was obtained from a woman in her forties or fifties with acute or convalescent COVID-19.

The gene calls are TRBV27 and TRBJ2-1; 11 nucleotides line up with TRBD2. Germline V lookup: CDR1 MNHEY, CDR2 SMNVEV (reference sequence). The trim removed 5 bases at V and 4 bases at J, leaving 7 bases unmatched. The CDR3 is 16 residues long. For the CDR3, the DNA is TGTGCCAGCAGTCTCCTGACTAGCGGGAATTACAATGAGCAGTTCTTC. This sequence encodes CASSLLTSGNYNEQFF.

The rearrangement links TRBV19 to TRBJ2-1; 12 bases are a match to TRBD2. Germline V gene data show CDR1 as LNHDA and CDR2 as SQIVND (reference sequence). The length of the CDR3 is 16 residues. V shed 7 bases and J 4 bases; nucleotides not matched to a gene: 8. This CDR3 reads CASTSMGLAGYNEQFF. The CDR3 region has the DNA TGTGCCAGTACTAGCATGGGACTAGCGGGTTACAATGAGCAGTTCTTC.

The chain is built from TRBV9 and TRBJ2-3; a weak D match, TRBD2 (5 bases). CDR1 and CDR2 from the germline V gene are SGDLS and YYNGEE. V was trimmed by 0 bases and J by 2 bases, leaving 16 bases between them. The CDR3 extends over 17 amino acids. The CDR3 sequence is CASSVGGSVRVTDTQYF. The CDR3 bases are TGTGCCAGCAGCGTAGGCGGTAGCGTGAGGGTCACAGATACGCAGTATTTT.

The rearrangement joins TRBV6-1 to TRBJ1-1; TRBD1 aligns across 11 bases. Germline values: CDR1 MNHNS, CDR2 SASEGT. Unmatched junction bases numbered 5, after V lost 2 bases and J lost 0 bases. The CDR3 spans 17 residues. The CDR3 is CASSEYGQGAMNTEAFF. The CDR3 nucleotides are TGTGCCAGCAGTGAATACGGACAGGGGGCCATGAACACTGAAGCTTTCTTT.

The V and J genes are TRBV19 and TRBJ1-1, with 9 nucleotides matching TRBD1. In germline, CDR1 is LNHDA, CDR2 SQIVND (reference sequence). This CDR3 has 16 residues. Trimming removed 3 bases from V and 5 bases from J; junction bases left unmatched: 10. The DNA for the CDR3 is TGTGCCAGTAGTATCGGGACAGGGTCCTCGCGGACTGAAGCTTTCTTT. This translates into CASSIGTGSSRTEAFF.

CDR3 DNA sequence: TGCGCCAGCAGTCAACCGTACCAATGGACTAGCGAAGGCTCCTACAATGAGCAGTTCTTC. This sequence encodes CASSQPYQWTSEGSYNEQFF. This rearrangement joins TRBV23-1 to TRBJ2-1; 9 bases are shared with TRBD2. TRBV23-1 qualifies as an ORF whose function is uncertain. The junction had 14 bases not matched to a gene; V was cut back by 2 bases and J by 0 bases. The CDR3 runs 20 residues.

This sequence joins TRBV7-8 and TRBJ1-5; TRBD1 is a possible D gene (5 bases). The V end lost 3 bases, the J end lost 6 bases, and 15 bases lay between the germline ends. The length of the CDR3 is 15 residues. Per the germline V gene, CDR1 is SGHVS and CDR2 is FQNEAQ. CDR3 amino acids: CASSFGHGLGQPQHF. CDR3 in DNA: TGTGCCAGCAGCTTCGGACACGGTTTAGGTCAGCCCCAGCATTTT.